A selection of T cell receptor beta chains follows, all from one sample in a study of technical replicates of blood from a few donors. Sequenced by immunoSEQ multiplex PCR; TCRdb stores in-frame clones only, minus some. The sample consists of around 76,000 clones, approximately 97% of them appearing once. Sequenced material: T cells isolated from PBMCs. The receptor source for this set is a human donor in good health. CDR3s include the opening cysteine and the closing phenylalanine or tryptophan. Fields, in order: J gene, CDR3 length, V gene, clone size, CDR3 protein. Expanded clones are given a class, and other clones once, few, many or no size at all.

J: TRBJ2-5; length: 14; V: TRBV10-3; size: -; CDR3: CAISEGTDQETQYF
J: TRBJ2-1; length: 14; V: TRBV13; size: -; CDR3: CASSPRLADNEQFF
J: TRBJ1-6; length: 15; V: TRBV2; size: once; CDR3: CASKRDRAGDSPLHF
J: TRBJ2-5; length: 14; V: TRBV11-3; size: once; CDR3: CASSLESGSETQYF
J: TRBJ2-7; length: 12; V: TRBV13; size: -; CDR3: CASSFPGNEQYF
J: TRBJ1-5; length: 15; V: TRBV30; size: -; CDR3: CAWSLNRGGNQPQHF
J: TRBJ2-1; length: 19; V: TRBV11-2; size: -; CDR3: CASSLVRNNRQASYNEQFF
J: TRBJ1-1; length: 15; V: TRBV7-6; size: -; CDR3: CASSLVVPLNTEAFF
J: TRBJ2-2; length: 15; V: TRBV30; size: -; CDR3: CAWTPGQGSTGELFF
J: TRBJ2-1; length: 11; V: TRBV19; size: -; CDR3: CASSAGTSQFF
J: TRBJ2-1; length: 20; V: TRBV7-2; size: -; CDR3: CASSLAPGLAGGSSYNEQFF
J: TRBJ2-5; length: 16; V: TRBV7-6; size: -; CDR3: CASSPRLSNSKGTQYF
J: TRBJ1-2; length: 13; V: TRBV5-8; size: -; CDR3: CASSPPRVGGYTF
J: TRBJ1-1; length: 15; V: TRBV7-9; size: -; CDR3: CASSAQTQGAAEAFF
J: TRBJ2-7; length: 14; V: TRBV7-2; size: -; CDR3: CASSPWTSGAEQYF
J: TRBJ2-7; length: 15; V: TRBV28; size: -; CDR3: CASSPGTSGQGEQYF
J: TRBJ1-2; length: 14; V: TRBV28; size: -; CDR3: CASRPGPYAGGYTF